In its sample, the clone carrying this TCR beta chain was seen a few times. Its antigen is as yet unknown. The record originates from a study of response to subunit inactivated influenza vaccine. Whole-study findings and limits: Authors suggested few new T cells are recruited by each seasonal influenza vaccination.

MiXCR was run by TCRdb on the RT-PCR reads, yielding one entry per CDR3 protein. The data hold approximately 490,000 distinct CDR3 sequences, with approximately 6.9% observed a single time. This clonotype was obtained from a man aged 45-69 years who received an inactivated influenza vaccine. The material was PBMCs from blood, obtained roughly 24 months after vaccination.

CDR3 sequence reads: CASSFNSVSTDTQYF. As DNA, the CDR3 is TGTGCCAGCAGCTTTAATAGCGTAAGCACAGATACGCAGTATTTT. This rearrangement joins TRBV11-2 to TRBJ2-3; the D gene is possibly TRBD2 (5 bases). Trimming took 3 bases from V and 0 from J, leaving 10 bases between them. The CDR3 runs to 15 residues. In germline, CDR1 is SGHAT, CDR2 FQNNGV.